One and the same sample provided the 25 T cell receptor beta chains below, sequenced in a study of T cell responses to AZD1222 COVID-19 vaccine. Profiled with immunoSEQ multiplex PCR; TCRdb holds only in-frame clones, not every one. This sample has some 200,000 clones, with more than 80% found just once. The specimen was peripheral blood, collected 28 days after the second dose of the MenACWY control vaccine. The receptors were sampled from an adult who received the MenACWY meningococcal vaccine as a control.

J is TRBJ2-3 and V is TRBV7-3; 7 bases map to TRBD2. With 5 bases clipped from V and 2 bases from J, the junction kept 10 bases outside the gene matches. This CDR3 has 16 amino acids. The germline gives CDR1 SGHTA, CDR2 FQGTGA. CDR3 sequence reads: CASSTTSGAATDTQYF. CDR3 nucleotide sequence: TGTGCCAGCAGCACGACAAGCGGGGCTGCCACAGATACGCAGTATTTT. Looking up the rest from reference TRBV7-3 and TRBJ2-3 gives the full variable domain: GAGVSQTPSNKVTEKGKYVELRCDPISGHTALYWYRQSLGQGPEFLIYFQGTGAADDSGLPNDRFFAVRPEGSVSTLKIQRTERGDSAVYLCASSTTSGAATDTQYFGPGTRLTVL.

The rearrangement links TRBV19 to TRBJ2-1, with D possibly TRBD2 on 5 matching bases. Germline CDR1 is LNHDA and CDR2 is SQIVND (reference sequence). V was cut by 9 bases and J by 0 bases, with 15 bases left in between. The CDR3 loop spans 15 amino acids. The CDR3 is CASQVDTSSYNEQFF. The CDR3 DNA follows: TGTGCCAGCCAGGTCGACACTAGCTCCTACAATGAGCAGTTCTTC.

The chain uses TRBV7-2 and TRBJ1-4; D call uncertain. V lost 3 bases, J lost 8 bases, and 19 bases lay in between. The length of the CDR3 is 16 residues. The germline V gene encodes CDR1 SGHTA and CDR2 FQGNSA. The CDR3 sequence: CASSLYAGSGEEKLFF. For the CDR3, the DNA is TGTGCCAGCAGCTTGTACGCCGGGTCTGGGGAAGAAAAACTGTTTTTT.

This clone came up once. This chain uses TRBV27 with TRBJ1-1; weak D call: TRBD1 (5 bases). Trimming left V 4 bases short and J 1 base short, with 13 bases between. Germline loops: CDR1 MNHEY, CDR2 SMNVEV (reference sequence). This CDR3 comprises 15 residues. This chain's CDR3 is CASSSHGAANTEAFF. As DNA, the CDR3 is TGTGCCAGCAGTTCCCACGGGGCGGCGAACACTGAAGCTTTCTTT.

CDR3 amino acids: CATSVGPREQFF. DNA for the CDR3: TGTGCCACCAGTGTAGGTCCCCGGGAGCAGTTCTTC. The V and J genes are TRBV24-1 and TRBJ2-1; no clear D gene. V lost 5 bases and J 10 bases, leaving 11 bases between the germline ends. The germline V gene has CDR1 KGHDR and CDR2 SFDVKD. CDR3 size: 12 residues.

The chain has TRBV12-3 or TRBV12-4 and TRBJ1-5; perhaps TRBD1 as D (5 bases). The CDR3 extends over 13 amino acids. The V gene lost 6 bases and the J gene lost 2 bases, with 8 bases spanning the gap. The CDR3: CASRGGGNQPQHF. The CDR3 region has the DNA TGTGCCAGCAGGGGGGGTGGCAATCAGCCCCAGCATTTT.

This chain connects TRBV6-4 to TRBJ2-1; D ambiguous. This CDR3 is 13 amino acids long. Between the trimmed V and J ends, which lost 5 bases and 6 bases, there was a span of 11 bases. Germline V gene sequence: CDR1 MRHNA, CDR2 SNTAGT. CDR3 protein: CASSIDLLNEQFF. CDR3 nucleotides: TGTGCCAGCAGTATAGATTTACTCAATGAGCAGTTCTTC.

The chain couples TRBV4-2 to TRBJ2-1; 9 bases match TRBD2. V shed 4 bases and J 9 bases; nucleotides not matched to a gene: 7. The CDR3 spans 14 residues. The germline V gene has CDR1 LGHNA and CDR2 YNFKEQ. The CDR3 DNA reads TGTGCCAGCAGCCCCGGGGTAGCGGGAGCTGAGCAGTTCTTC. It translates to CASSPGVAGAEQFF.

The chain combines TRBV21-1 with TRBJ1-1; the table assigns TRBD1, which was not confirmed against the DNA. TRBV21-1 represents a pseudogene. CDR3 length: 17 residues. The CDR3 DNA is TGTGCCAGCAGCAAAAAGGTACAGACAGGCCGGGACACTGAAGCTTTCTTT. As protein: CASSKKVQTGRDTEAFF.

The V gene is TRBV28, the J gene TRBJ2-1, with a weak D call TRBD2 (5 bases). Trimming left V 2 bases short and J 5 bases short, with 10 bases between. From germline, CDR1 is MDHEN and CDR2 SYDVKM. The CDR3 spans 14 residues. The CDR3 is CASSLRGAHNEQFF. In nucleotides, the CDR3 is TGTGCCAGCAGTTTACGGGGAGCCCACAATGAGCAGTTCTTC. The complete variable domain, with remaining parts taken from reference TRBV28 and TRBJ2-1, reads DVKVTQSSRYLVKRTGEKVFLECVQDMDHENMFWYRQDPGLGLRLIYFSYDVKMKEKGDIPEGYSVSREKKERFSLILESASTNQTSMYLCASSLRGAHNEQFFGPGTRLTVL.

The rearrangement links TRBV19 to TRBJ1-1; 9 bases agree with TRBD1. CDR1 is LNHDA, CDR2 SQIVND, per germline (reference sequence). Trimming at V came to 3 bases and at J to 1 base, leaving 9 bases not matched to a gene. The CDR3 sequence is 17 residues long. The CDR3 sequence is CASSIAWDRAQNTEAFF. Written as DNA, the CDR3 is TGTGCCAGTAGTATTGCGTGGGACAGGGCGCAGAACACTGAAGCTTTCTTT.

The rearrangement uses TRBV11-2 and TRBJ2-4; 7 bases align to TRBD1. The CDR3 has 15 amino acids. Trimming cost V 1 base and J 6 bases; bases outside gene matches: 6. The germline gives CDR1 SGHAT, CDR2 FQNNGV. CDR3: CASSLVTGQINIQYF. The CDR3 DNA follows: TGTGCCAGCAGCTTAGTCACGGGACAGATAAACATTCAGTACTTC.

The chain links TRBV3-1 (or the pseudogene TRBV3-2) to TRBJ1-6; TRBD1 might be the D (6 bases). Looked up from germline, CDR1 is LGHDT and CDR2 is YNNKEL (reference sequence). The CDR3 loop spans 13 amino acids. Trimming removed 9 bases at V and 7 bases at J, with 13 bases between. The CDR3 DNA is TGTGCCAGTAAAGAAACAGGGAATTCACCCCTCCACTTT. This codes for CASKETGNSPLHF.

The V and J genes are TRBV3-1 (or the pseudogene TRBV3-2) and TRBJ1-4; D is possibly TRBD1 (6 bases). This CDR3 contains 17 residues. Looked up from germline, CDR1 is LGHDT and CDR2 is YNNKEL (reference sequence). Trimming removed 4 bases at V and 7 bases at J, with 22 bases between. The CDR3: CASSRAGTRSVGEKLFF. The CDR3, as DNA: TGTGCCAGCAGCCGAGCCGGGACACGTAGCGTCGGTGAAAAACTGTTTTTT.

The chain has TRBV28 and TRBJ1-6, with D hard to call. Trimming took 3 bases from V and 10 from J, leaving 13 bases between them. The CDR3 spans 14 residues. The germline V gene has CDR1 MDHEN and CDR2 SYDVKM. CDR3: CASSLAGSRSPLHF. In DNA form, the CDR3 reads TGTGCCAGCAGTTTGGCTGGGAGCCGGTCACCCCTCCACTTT.

This clone was seen more than once but under ten times. This rearrangement joins TRBV30 to TRBJ2-7; D remains unclear. The CDR3 has 12 amino acids. Per germline, CDR1 GTSNPN and CDR2 SVGIG (reference sequence). Trimming removed 3 bases at V and 0 bases at J, with 6 bases between. In DNA, the CDR3 is TGTGCCTGGAGCGTCGGCTCCTACGAGCAGTACTTC. This codes for CAWSVGSYEQYF.

The chain combines TRBV27 with TRBJ1-3; D might be TRBD1 (5 bases). The CDR3 runs 19 residues. CDR1 and CDR2 (germline): MNHEY, SMNVEV (reference sequence). V was clipped by 6 bases and J by 0 bases, with 24 bases between them. The CDR3 loop reads CASSPRHSPGQSSGNTIYF. The CDR3 bases are TGTGCCAGCAGCCCCCGTCATTCTCCCGGACAAAGCTCTGGAAACACCATATATTTT.

This sequence joins TRBV9 and TRBJ2-7; tentatively, D is TRBD1 (6 bases). This CDR3 spans 14 amino acids. V lost 7 bases and J 5 bases, leaving 19 bases between the germline ends. In germline, CDR1 is SGDLS, CDR2 YYNGEE. CDR3 amino acids: CASGSQGHLDEQYF. The CDR3 DNA is TGTGCCAGCGGGTCCCAGGGACACCTTGACGAGCAGTACTTC.

The gene calls are TRBV5-1 and TRBJ1-5; perhaps TRBD1 as D (6 bases). Per the germline V gene, CDR1 is SGHRS and CDR2 is YFSETQ. The germline V and J ends were trimmed by 4 bases and 2 bases, with 16 bases remaining between them. This CDR3 contains 16 residues. CDR3 DNA sequence: TGCGCCAGCAGCCACATCGCGGGGGGCGGCAATCAGCCCCAGCATTTT. It encodes CASSHIAGGGNQPQHF.

As for this clone: Distinct nucleotide sequences in the sample also encode this CDR3. The V and J genes are TRBV10-3 and TRBJ1-1; D perhaps matches TRBD1 (6 bases). Per the germline V gene, CDR1 is ENHRY and CDR2 is SYGVKD. Trimming took 0 bases from V and 2 from J, leaving 10 bases between them. The CDR3 sequence is 15 residues long. The CDR3 DNA follows: TGTGCCATCAGTGAGTCAGGAGGGGGAAACACTGAAGCTTTCTTT. This codes for CAISESGGGNTEAFF.

CDR3 DNA sequence: TGTGCCAGCAGCCAGCATAGCGGGAGGCCCTACGAGCAGTACTTC. It specifies CASSQHSGRPYEQYF. The J gene is TRBJ2-7, the V gene TRBV3-1 (or the pseudogene TRBV3-2); 10 positions agree with TRBD2. CDR1 and CDR2 (germline): LGHDT, YNNKEL (reference sequence). This CDR3 has 15 residues. With V trimmed by 3 bases and J by 2 bases, 4 bases remained unmatched.

This chain links TRBV19 with TRBJ2-3, with 10 positions matching TRBD2. J gave up 6 bases and V 0 bases, and 12 bases lay outside the gene matches. CDR1 and CDR2 from the germline V gene are LNHDA and SQIVND (reference sequence). The length of the CDR3 is 18 residues. The CDR3, as DNA: TGTGCCAGTAGTATAGAAGGCCTAGCGGGAGAGGTGGGGGATACGCAGTATTTT. As protein: CASSIEGLAGEVGDTQYF.

This clone came up once. The chain links TRBV6-2 or TRBV6-3 to TRBJ2-7, with TRBD1 matching 11 bases. The CDR3 spans 14 residues. Per the germline V gene, CDR1 is MNHEY and CDR2 is SVGEGT. J lost 6 bases, V lost 5 bases, and 6 bases had no gene match. The CDR3 here is CASSGWTGGGEQYF. CDR3 coding DNA: TGTGCCAGCAGTGGTTGGACAGGGGGCGGCGAGCAGTACTTC.

This chain connects TRBV10-3 to TRBJ1-4; no reliable D call. Per the germline V gene, CDR1 is ENHRY and CDR2 is SYGVKD. Trimming cost V 0 bases and J 6 bases, with 8 bases left between them. The CDR3 loop spans 14 amino acids. In DNA form, the CDR3 reads TGTGCCATCAGTGAGTCGACCGGGCATGAAAAACTGTTTTTT. It is translated as CAISESTGHEKLFF.

This sequence joins TRBV7-9 and TRBJ1-2; D not certain. Germline V gene data show CDR1 as SEHNR and CDR2 as FQNEAQ (reference sequence). V lost 2 bases and J lost 5, with 6 bases in between. This CDR3 is 12 amino acids long. The CDR3 coding sequence is TGTGCCAGCAGCTTATCTGGGTATGGCTACACCTTC. Its translation: CASSLSGYGYTF.